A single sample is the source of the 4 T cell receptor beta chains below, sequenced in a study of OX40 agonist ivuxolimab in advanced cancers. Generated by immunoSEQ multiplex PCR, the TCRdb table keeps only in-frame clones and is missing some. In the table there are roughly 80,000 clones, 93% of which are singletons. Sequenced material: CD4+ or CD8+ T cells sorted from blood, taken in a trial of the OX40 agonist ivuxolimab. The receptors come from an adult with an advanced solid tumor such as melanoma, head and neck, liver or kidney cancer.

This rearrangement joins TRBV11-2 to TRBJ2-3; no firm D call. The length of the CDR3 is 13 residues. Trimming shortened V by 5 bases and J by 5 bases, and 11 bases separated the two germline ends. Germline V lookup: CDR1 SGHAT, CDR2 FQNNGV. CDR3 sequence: CASSPPWGDTQYF. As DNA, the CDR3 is TGTGCCAGCAGCCCTCCGTGGGGAGATACGCAGTATTTT.

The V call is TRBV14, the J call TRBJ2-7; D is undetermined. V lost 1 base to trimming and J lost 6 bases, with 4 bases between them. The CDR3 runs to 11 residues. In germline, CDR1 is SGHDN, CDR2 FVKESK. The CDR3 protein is CASSQGGEQYF. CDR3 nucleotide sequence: TGTGCCAGCAGCCAAGGGGGCGAGCAGTACTTC.

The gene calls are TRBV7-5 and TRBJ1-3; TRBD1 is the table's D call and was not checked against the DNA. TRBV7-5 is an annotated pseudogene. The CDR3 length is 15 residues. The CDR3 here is CARSAKTGTGNTIYF. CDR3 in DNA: TGTGCCAGAAGCGCCAAGACAGGGACTGGAAACACCATATATTTT.

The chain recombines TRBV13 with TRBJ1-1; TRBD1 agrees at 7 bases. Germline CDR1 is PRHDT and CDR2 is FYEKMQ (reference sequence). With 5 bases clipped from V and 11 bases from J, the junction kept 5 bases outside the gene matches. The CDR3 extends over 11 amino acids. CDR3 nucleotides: TGTGCCAGCAGCGACAGGGTTAGGGCTTTCTTT. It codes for CASSDRVRAFF.